The entry that follows covers one T cell receptor (beta chain) sequence. Measured with immunoSEQ multiplex PCR; TCRdb has only the in-frame clones, and not every one. The data show about 180,000 clones, around 87% seen once. This sample stems from a study of blood T cell repertoires in COVID-19. The CDR3 consists of 15 residues. CDR1 and CDR2 from the germline V gene are MDHEN and SYDVKM. Losses at the gene ends were 4 bases for V and 5 bases for J; bases not matched to a gene: 7. This receptor was obtained from a man in his 60s with COVID-19, enrolled during active disease. The sequencing input was peripheral blood. V and J are TRBV28 and TRBJ1-4; 7 bases map to TRBD1. In nucleotides, the CDR3 is TGTGCCAGCAGTTGGCGACAGGGACCCAATGAAAAACTGTTTTTT. This codes for CASSWRQGPNEKLFF.